These 29 T cell receptor beta chains were all obtained from the same sample, sequenced in a study of STAT5B mutations in CD4+ large granular lymphocyte leukemia. Assay used: immunoSEQ multiplex PCR; TCRdb lists only in-frame clones, some missing. Seen here are about 33,000 clones, around 81% observed once, and the top ten hold 4.4%. The material sequenced was CD4+ T cells from blood buffy coats. These receptors were collected from a human donor in good health.

The V gene is TRBV4-3, the J gene TRBJ1-3; maybe TRBD1 (5 bases). This CDR3 contains 16 residues. CDR1 and CDR2 (germline): LGHNA, YSLEER. The germline V and J ends were trimmed by 1 base and 0 bases, with 10 bases remaining between them. In nucleotides, the CDR3 is TGCGCCAGCAGCCAAGGGCACAGGAGCTCTGGAAACACCATATATTTT. This sequence encodes CASSQGHRSSGNTIYF.

V usage is TRBV5-5 and J usage is TRBJ2-7; D could derive from TRBD1 or TRBD2 (5 bases each). Germline CDR1 SGHKS, CDR2 YYEKEE (reference sequence). CDR3 size: 13 residues. Trimming took 0 bases from V and 6 from J, leaving 10 bases between them. In nucleotides, the CDR3 is TGTGCCAGCAGCTTGGCCAGGGACGCCGAGCAGTACTTC. It specifies CASSLARDAEQYF.

This clone was seen just once. This chain joins TRBV7-3 and TRBJ2-3; D is possibly TRBD2 (6 bases). Deletions cut 0 bases from V and 0 bases from J, with 19 bases between. This CDR3 comprises 19 residues. Germline values: CDR1 SGHTA, CDR2 FQGTGA. The CDR3 protein is CASSLTAGSWAASTDTQYF. Written as DNA, the CDR3 is TGTGCCAGCAGCTTAACGGCCGGGAGCTGGGCAGCTAGCACAGATACGCAGTATTTT.

The chain joins TRBV29-1 to TRBJ2-3; D call uncertain. This CDR3 region has 13 residues. V lost 4 bases to trimming and J lost 0 bases, with 8 bases between them. Germline assignment: CDR1 SQVTM and CDR2 ANQGSEA. The CDR3: CSVVVGSTDTQYF. The DNA of the CDR3 is TGCAGCGTTGTTGTCGGTAGCACAGATACGCAGTATTTT.

The V and J genes are TRBV19 and TRBJ2-3; 12 bases fit TRBD1. The length of the CDR3 is 17 residues. Germline V lookup: CDR1 LNHDA, CDR2 SQIVND (reference sequence). Germline trimming cut 4 bases from V and 4 bases from J; bases unmatched to any gene: 9. CDR3 DNA sequence: TGTGCCAGTAGTACGTCGCCGGGACAGGGGGCGGCAGATACGCAGTATTTT. This translates into CASSTSPGQGAADTQYF.

The chain uses TRBV2 and TRBJ2-1, with 13 bases lining up with TRBD2. This CDR3 comprises 15 residues. Germline lookup yields CDR1 SNHLY and CDR2 FYNNEI. Losses at the gene ends were 6 bases for V and 6 bases for J; bases not matched to a gene: 5. CDR3 DNA: TGTGCCAGCAGGGGACTAGCGGGAAATAGCAATGAGCAGTTCTTC. This codes for CASRGLAGNSNEQFF.

The table lists this clone with a count of one. J is TRBJ2-7 and V is TRBV28; 9 nucleotides match TRBD1. The length of the CDR3 is 13 residues. Germline V gene sequence: CDR1 MDHEN, CDR2 SYDVKM. V dropped 8 bases and J dropped 2; count of bases not matched to a gene: 4. As DNA, the CDR3 is TGTGCCAGCCGGGGGACAGGGCCCTACGAGCAGTACTTC. Protein: CASRGTGPYEQYF.

This rearrangement joins TRBV4-2 to TRBJ2-5; D might be TRBD2 (5 bases). Germline V gene sequence: CDR1 LGHNA, CDR2 YNFKEQ. Trimming pared 5 bases from V and 5 bases from J, leaving 12 bases between. CDR3 length: 13 amino acids. CDR3 DNA: TGTGCCAGCAGCTATACTAGAAGGGAGACCCAGTACTTC. Protein sequence: CASSYTRRETQYF.

The chain has TRBV5-5 and TRBJ2-1; TRBD2 matches at 13 bases. Germline assignment: CDR1 SGHKS and CDR2 YYEKEE (reference sequence). The junction had 6 bases not matched to a gene; V was cut back by 4 bases and J by 8 bases. This CDR3 is 15 amino acids long. CDR3 residues: CASSPWTSGSYEQFF. The CDR3 DNA reads TGTGCCAGCAGCCCCTGGACTAGCGGGAGTTATGAGCAGTTCTTC. The full variable domain, rest sourced from reference TRBV5-5 and TRBJ2-1, is DAGVTQSPTHLIKTRGQQVTLRCSPISGHKSVSWYQQVLGQGPQFIFQYYEKEERGRGNFPDRFSARQFPNYSSELNVNALLLGDSALYLCASSPWTSGSYEQFFGPGTRLTVL.

The gene calls are TRBV28 and TRBJ1-5, with D unresolved. Germline CDR1 MDHEN, CDR2 SYDVKM. V was pared by 2 bases and J by 3 bases, with 14 bases between. The CDR3 is 16 amino acids. In nucleotides, the CDR3 is TGTGCCAGCAGTTTAAGTTATCTACCAGTCAATCAGCCCCAGCATTTT. Protein sequence: CASSLSYLPVNQPQHF.

The rearrangement links TRBV18 to TRBJ2-7, with a weak D call TRBD2 (6 bases). Trimming pared 6 bases from V and 7 bases from J, leaving 22 bases between. Germline CDR1 is KGHSH and CDR2 is LQKENI. The CDR3 spans 15 residues. As DNA, the CDR3 is TGTGCCAGCTCTCAGTATTCGGGACTCCCTGGGGAGCAGTACTTC. It yields the protein CASSQYSGLPGEQYF. The full variable domain, its missing parts supplied by reference TRBV18 and TRBJ2-7, is NAGVMQNPRHLVRRRGQEARLRCSPMKGHSHVYWYRQLPEEGLKFMVYLQKENIIDESGMPKERFSAEFPKEGPSILRIQQVVRGDSAAYFCASSQYSGLPGEQYFGPGTRLTVT.

The rearrangement links TRBV7-9 to TRBJ2-7; 10 bases align to TRBD2. Trimming took 2 bases from V and 2 from J; bases not matched to a gene: 3. Germline lookup yields CDR1 SEHNR and CDR2 FQNEAQ (reference sequence). This CDR3 has 15 amino acids. The DNA for the CDR3 is TGTGCCAGCAGCTTACTAGCGGGAGTTACCTACGAGCAGTACTTC. As protein: CASSLLAGVTYEQYF.

This clone appeared a single time. The chain has TRBV5-1 and TRBJ2-7; TRBD1 agrees at 9 bases. The length of the CDR3 is 13 residues. The germline V gene has CDR1 SGHRS and CDR2 YFSETQ. V shed 6 bases and J 6 bases; nucleotides not matched to a gene: 7. The CDR3 sequence: CASTPDRGGEQYF. Written as DNA, the CDR3 is TGCGCCAGCACCCCGGACAGGGGAGGCGAGCAGTACTTC.

J is TRBJ2-1 and V is TRBV7-9; weak D call: TRBD2 (6 bases). This CDR3 contains 15 residues. V was clipped by 7 bases and J by 7 bases, with 20 bases between them. From germline, CDR1 is SEHNR and CDR2 FQNEAQ (reference sequence). DNA of the CDR3: TGTGCCAGCACCGAGAAGGTAGCGGAGATAAATGAGCAGTTCTTC. As protein: CASTEKVAEINEQFF.

DNA of the CDR3: TGCGCCAGCAGTGGGGGGGAAACCATGGGGCTCCACGAGCAGTACTTC. This gives the protein CASSGGETMGLHEQYF. The V call is TRBV10-2, the J call TRBJ2-7, with D possibly TRBD2 on 6 matching bases. The V and J ends lost 4 bases and 5 bases respectively, with 21 bases between them. Germline CDR1 is WSHSY and CDR2 is SAAADI. This CDR3 spans 16 amino acids.

The rearrangement joins TRBV7-9 to TRBJ2-7; 8 nucleotides align to TRBD2. V trimming: 0 bases; J trimming: 0 bases; junction bases outside the gene matches: 13. Germline CDR1 is SEHNR and CDR2 is FQNEAQ (reference sequence). The CDR3 is 19 amino acids. The CDR3: CASSLAVLAGWRDSYEQYF. DNA of the CDR3: TGTGCCAGCAGCTTAGCAGTCCTAGCGGGTTGGCGGGACTCCTACGAGCAGTACTTC.

The chain uses TRBV6-5 and TRBJ1-1, with TRBD1 matching 11 bases. The CDR3 contains 14 residues. The trim removed 5 bases at V and 3 bases at J, leaving 2 bases unmatched. CDR1 and CDR2 from the germline V gene are MNHEY and SVGAGI. CDR3 region: CASSTGQGDTEAFF. The CDR3 DNA reads as TGTGCCAGCAGTACGGGACAGGGGGACACTGAAGCTTTCTTT.

The chain combines TRBV18 with TRBJ1-1; D perhaps matches TRBD1 (6 bases). The CDR3 loop spans 14 amino acids. V was trimmed by 3 bases and J by 8 bases, leaving 16 bases between them. The germline CDR1 and CDR2 sequences are KGHSH and LQKENI. The CDR3 sequence: CASSPRGLTIEAFF. In DNA, the CDR3 is TGTGCCAGCTCACCCAGGGGACTGACGATAGAAGCTTTCTTT.

In its sample, this clone was seen once. The V and J genes are TRBV18 and TRBJ1-2, with 9 bases aligning to TRBD1. With 6 bases clipped from V and 5 bases from J, the junction kept 4 bases outside the gene matches. Germline loops: CDR1 KGHSH, CDR2 LQKENI. The CDR3 spans 13 residues. CDR3 DNA: TGTGCCAGCTCGGAACAGGGGGCTTATGGCTACACCTTC. It yields the protein CASSEQGAYGYTF. The full variable domain, rest sourced from reference TRBV18 and TRBJ1-2, is NAGVMQNPRHLVRRRGQEARLRCSPMKGHSHVYWYRQLPEEGLKFMVYLQKENIIDESGMPKERFSAEFPKEGPSILRIQQVVRGDSAAYFCASSEQGAYGYTFGSGTRLTVV.

The chain combines TRBV5-1 with TRBJ1-1; a possible D gene is TRBD1 (6 bases). V lost 4 bases to trimming and J lost 1 base, with 8 bases between them. The length of the CDR3 is 13 residues. Germline V lookup: CDR1 SGHRS, CDR2 YFSETQ. The CDR3 DNA is TGCGCCAGCAGCGTACAGGGGAACACTGAAGCTTTCTTT. Translating gives CASSVQGNTEAFF.

The CDR3 is CASSLLEGVGSGTPRGTDTQYF. CDR3 DNA sequence: TGTGCCAGCAGTTTACTGGAGGGTGTTGGGTCAGGGACTCCTCGGGGCACAGATACGCAGTATTTT. This rearrangement joins TRBV27 to TRBJ2-3; tentative D call: TRBD2 (6 bases). Germline V gene sequence: CDR1 MNHEY, CDR2 SMNVEV (reference sequence). Trimming stripped 2 bases from V and 1 base from J, with 31 bases between. CDR3 length equals 22 residues.

The V gene is TRBV4-3, the J gene TRBJ1-2; D is unresolved. With 0 bases removed from V and 8 bases from J, the gap between germline ends came to 16 bases. The CDR3 contains 15 residues. CDR1 is LGHNA, CDR2 YSLEER, per germline. The CDR3: CASSQDPGREAGYTF. The CDR3 nucleotides read TGCGCCAGCAGCCAAGATCCAGGCCGTGAGGCGGGCTACACCTTC.

J is TRBJ2-1 and V is TRBV5-1; D is possibly TRBD1 (6 bases). Trimming stripped 6 bases from V and 7 bases from J, with 20 bases between. Germline V lookup: CDR1 SGHRS, CDR2 YFSETQ. This CDR3 comprises 15 residues. CDR3 protein: CASKIQGPSRNEQFF. The CDR3 DNA reads as TGCGCCAGCAAGATACAGGGTCCTTCTCGGAATGAGCAGTTCTTC.

The rearrangement joins TRBV5-3 to TRBJ1-3, with TRBD1 as a possible D gene (5 bases). TRBV5-3 is sorted into the ORF group, with uncertain function. The CDR3 runs to 19 residues. V was trimmed by 0 bases and J by 0 bases, leaving 19 bases between them. The CDR3 DNA sequence: TGTGCCAGAAGCTTGGAACCCGCGGTGGGACCCCGCTCTGGAAACACCATATATTTT. As protein: CARSLEPAVGPRSGNTIYF.

Only a few counts were recorded for this clone. The chain has TRBV28 and TRBJ1-5; no firm D call. The V end lost 2 bases, the J end lost 11 bases, and 16 bases lay between the germline ends. The length of the CDR3 is 14 residues. Germline CDR1 reads MDHEN; CDR2 reads SYDVKM. This chain's CDR3 is CASSLLRRLYSQHF. CDR3 coding DNA: TGTGCCAGCAGTTTACTCAGACGGCTGTATTCCCAGCATTTT.

The chain is built from TRBV7-2 and TRBJ1-1, with D perhaps TRBD1 (6 bases). Germline CDR1 SGHTA, CDR2 FQGNSA. CDR3 size: 13 residues. V lost 5 bases and J lost 1, with 8 bases in between. CDR3 DNA: TGTGCCAGCAGCACGGGACAGAACACTGAAGCTTTCTTT. It is translated as CASSTGQNTEAFF.

The rearrangement joins TRBV29-1 to TRBJ2-1; D may match TRBD1 or TRBD2 (5 bases each). Trimming removed 6 bases at V and 9 bases at J, with 24 bases between. The CDR3 runs to 15 residues. Germline CDR1 SQVTM, CDR2 ANQGSEA. Here the CDR3 reads CSVPPNRDPWGEQFF. The CDR3 DNA follows: TGCAGCGTGCCCCCTAATAGGGACCCATGGGGTGAGCAGTTCTTC.

This chain uses TRBV11-3 with TRBJ2-2, with a weak D call TRBD2 (6 bases). V gave up 1 base and J gave up 5 bases, with 17 bases separating them. Germline loops: CDR1 SGHNT, CDR2 YENEEA. This CDR3 contains 17 residues. CDR3 sequence reads: CASSLGGGNGQTGELFF. CDR3 nucleotides: TGTGCCAGCAGCTTAGGCGGCGGGAACGGTCAAACCGGGGAGCTGTTTTTT.

This sequence joins TRBV28 and TRBJ1-1, with a tentative D call TRBD1 (6 bases). Trimming pared 5 bases from V and 0 bases from J, leaving 10 bases between. This CDR3 spans 14 amino acids. Germline V CDR1 and CDR2: MDHEN, SYDVKM. CDR3 nucleotides: TGTGCCAGCAGTGCTGGACAGTTGAACACTGAAGCTTTCTTT. Amino acid sequence: CASSAGQLNTEAFF.